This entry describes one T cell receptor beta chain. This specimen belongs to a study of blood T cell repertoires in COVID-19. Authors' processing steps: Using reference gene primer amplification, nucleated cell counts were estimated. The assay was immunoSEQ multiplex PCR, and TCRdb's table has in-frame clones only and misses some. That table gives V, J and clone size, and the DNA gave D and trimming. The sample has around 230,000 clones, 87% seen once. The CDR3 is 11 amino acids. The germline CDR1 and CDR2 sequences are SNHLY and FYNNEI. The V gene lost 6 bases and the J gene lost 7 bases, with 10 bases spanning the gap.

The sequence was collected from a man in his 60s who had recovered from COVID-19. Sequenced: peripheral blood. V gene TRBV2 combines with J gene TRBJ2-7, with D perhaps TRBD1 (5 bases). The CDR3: CASRQGGEQYF. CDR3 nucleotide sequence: TGTGCCAGCAGGCAGGGTGGGGAGCAGTACTTC. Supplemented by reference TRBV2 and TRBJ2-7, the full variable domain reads EPEVTQTPSHQVTQMGQEVILRCVPISNHLYFYWYRQILGQKVEFLVSFYNNEISEKSEIFDDQFSVERPDGSNFTLKIRSTKLEDSAMYFCASRQGGEQYFGPGTRLTVT.